This TCR beta chain was recovered during a study of regulatory T cells in long-lasting Graves disease. This clonotype has at least ten counts. Its antigen is currently unknown. CDR3 length: 13 amino acids. The V end was cut by 2 bases, the J end by 4 bases, with 7 bases between. Study findings and constraints: Whereas 966 public clonotypes were shared by new patients, persistent patients shared more, at some 2,500. Samples came from peripheral blood alone, without thyroid tissue.

Arm-PCR of CDR3 regions and iRepertoire HTBI primers were the basis on which TCR beta libraries were built. From the multiplex PCR reads, TCRdb called clonotypes with MiXCR, one entry per CDR3 protein. The table shows approximately 360,000 distinct CDR3 sequences, with 12% occurring only once. Time point given: newly diagnosed GD, antithyroid drugs for less than 3 months. TCR sequences were obtained from RNA taken from PBMCs. This same sample was also part of a study on T cells in Graves' hyperthyroidism and ophthalmopathy.

The sequencing here drew on peripheral blood mononuclear cells (PBMCs), taken at new diagnosis, from a patient treated with antithyroid drugs. This TCR came from a woman in her late teens or twenties with Graves disease. The gene calls are TRBV12-3 or TRBV12-4 and TRBJ2-3, with D uncertain. The CDR3 region has the DNA TGTGCCAGCAGTTTACGGCCGCCAGATACGCAGTATTTT. Translated: CASSLRPPDTQYF.